This T cell receptor (beta chain) was captured in a study of blood T cell repertoires in COVID-19. Sequencing used immunoSEQ multiplex PCR; TCRdb keeps in-frame clones, though not all of them. The data contain roughly 120,000 clones, approximately 82% of them singletons. Only a few counts were recorded for this clone. The sample taken for sequencing was peripheral blood. This sequence was found in an elderly woman with active or convalescent COVID-19.

The DNA for the CDR3 is TGTGCCAGCAGCCAAGGAATGGGACTAGCGGGAGTCTACGAGCAGTACTTC. As protein: CASSQGMGLAGVYEQYF. The V gene is TRBV3-1 (or the pseudogene TRBV3-2), the J gene TRBJ2-7; TRBD2 aligns across 14 bases. Per germline, CDR1 LGHDT and CDR2 YNNKEL (reference sequence). The CDR3 contains 17 residues. V lost 1 base to trimming and J lost 3 bases; unmatched junction nucleotides: 5.